This TCR beta chain was observed in a study of sequential checkpoint blockade in melanoma. Across the study: Arm A got nivolumab then ipilimumab; arm B the reverse, 1:1.

Germline V gene data show CDR1 as LGHNA and CDR2 as YSLEER. The CDR3 totals 16 residues. Trimming cost V 0 bases and J 5 bases; bases outside gene matches: 2. Treatment of the sample: randomized to nivolumab then ipilimumab (arm A) or the reverse (arm B). None of the patients previously received DNA-damaging chemotherapy. Live CD3+CD8+ CD19− CD56− cells were sorted from PBMCs. The data were produced by immunoSEQ multiplex PCR, yet TCRdb's version contains in-frame clones alone and is incomplete. The data contain some 18,000 clones, around 80% of them singletons. Material: CD8+ T cells sorted from blood (inferred from file names), obtained from a patient given nivolumab and ipilimumab in sequence. The sequence came from a human donor with melanoma. This rearrangement joins TRBV4-3 to TRBJ2-3; 13 bases match TRBD2. The CDR3 is CASSQETSGGLDTQYF. The CDR3 region has the DNA TGCGCCAGCAGCCAAGAGACTAGCGGGGGGCTAGATACGCAGTATTTT.